One and the same sample provided the 17 T cell receptor beta chains below, sequenced in a study of blood T cell repertoires in COVID-19. The protocol was immunoSEQ multiplex PCR, while the TCRdb copy is restricted to in-frame clones and leaves out a portion. The table records some 330,000 clones, 65% to 90% of them present only once. The specimen was PBMCs or T cells enriched from blood (not recorded which). The receptors were sampled from a young man who had recovered from COVID-19.

V gene TRBV2 combines with J gene TRBJ1-1; D possibly corresponds to TRBD1 (6 bases). Germline V gene lookup returns CDR1 SNHLY and CDR2 FYNNEI. With 7 bases removed from V and 1 base from J, the gap between germline ends came to 7 bases. The CDR3 sequence is 12 residues long. Here the CDR3 reads CASMTGNTEAFF. CDR3 nucleotide sequence: TGTGCCAGCATGACAGGGAACACTGAAGCTTTCTTT. The full variable domain, in which reference TRBV2 and TRBJ1-1 provide the parts outside the CDR3, is EPEVTQTPSHQVTQMGQEVILRCVPISNHLYFYWYRQILGQKVEFLVSFYNNEISEKSEIFDDQFSVERPDGSNFTLKIRSTKLEDSAMYFCASMTGNTEAFFGQGTRLTVV.

The CDR3 DNA reads TGTGCCAGCAGCCAGGGGACCTACGAGCAGTACTTC. Translating gives CASSQGTYEQYF. The chain joins TRBV28 to TRBJ2-7; perhaps TRBD1 as D (6 bases). Germline V lookup: CDR1 MDHEN, CDR2 SYDVKM. The CDR3 contains 12 residues. Trimming stripped 6 bases from V and 2 bases from J, with 8 bases between. Full variable domain (remainder filled in from reference TRBV28 and TRBJ2-7): DVKVTQSSRYLVKRTGEKVFLECVQDMDHENMFWYRQDPGLGLRLIYFSYDVKMKEKGDIPEGYSVSREKKERFSLILESASTNQTSMYLCASSQGTYEQYFGPGTRLTVT.

The chain carries TRBV7-9 and TRBJ2-2; TRBD2 matches 8 bases. The V segment lost 4 bases and the J segment 7 bases; nucleotides outside the gene matches: 8. This CDR3 region has 15 residues. CDR1 and CDR2 (germline): SEHNR, FQNEAQ (reference sequence). This chain's CDR3 is CASSSPLAAGGELFF. CDR3 DNA: TGTGCCAGCAGCTCGCCACTAGCGGCCGGCGGGGAGCTGTTTTTT.

The V and J genes are TRBV5-1 and TRBJ2-3; TRBD2 aligns across 10 bases. The junction had 8 bases not matched to a gene; V was cut back by 4 bases and J by 6 bases. Germline CDR1 is SGHRS and CDR2 is YFSETQ. This CDR3 region has 15 residues. The CDR3 reads CASSTTGLASDTQYF. CDR3 sequence (DNA): TGCGCCAGCAGCACGACGGGACTAGCGTCGGATACGCAGTATTTT.

V usage is TRBV6-4 and J usage is TRBJ2-2; D perhaps matches TRBD1 (6 bases). CDR3 length: 13 residues. CDR1 and CDR2 (germline): MRHNA, SNTAGT. Trimming took 3 bases from V and 4 from J, leaving 6 bases between them. The CDR3: CASSEGGTGELFF. The CDR3 region has the DNA TGTGCCAGCAGTGAAGGGGGCACCGGGGAGCTGTTTTTT.

V is TRBV5-6 and J is TRBJ1-5; D unresolved. The CDR3 has 13 amino acids. Trimming left V 5 bases short and J 4 bases short, with 10 bases between. Per germline, CDR1 SGHDT and CDR2 YYEEEE. The CDR3 sequence is CASSSTPNQPQHF. CDR3 coding DNA: TGTGCCAGCAGTTCGACACCAAATCAGCCCCAGCATTTT. The full variable domain, with the rest looked up from reference TRBV5-6 and TRBJ1-5, is DAGVTQSPTHLIKTRGQQVTLRCSPKSGHDTVSWYQQALGQGPQFIFQYYEEEERQRGNFPDRFSGHQFPNYSSELNVNALLLGDSALYLCASSSTPNQPQHFGDGTRLSIL.

The genes are TRBV7-2 and TRBJ1-4; TRBD1 is a possible D gene (5 bases). Germline CDR1 is SGHTA and CDR2 is FQGNSA. This CDR3 spans 14 amino acids. Trimming stripped 5 bases from V and 8 bases from J, with 15 bases between. The CDR3 spells CASSPDDRREKLFF. Written as DNA, the CDR3 is TGTGCCAGCAGCCCAGATGACAGACGAGAAAAACTGTTTTTT.

This clone was counted a few times. The chain links TRBV11-3 to TRBJ1-4, with TRBD1 as a possible D gene (6 bases). V lost 5 bases to trimming and J lost 3 bases, with 19 bases between them. CDR1 is SGHNT and CDR2 is YENEEA in the germline V gene. The CDR3 is 17 residues long. DNA of the CDR3: TGTGCCAGCAGCACAAATCGGCTGGGGGCGGCTAATGAAAAACTGTTTTTT. Residues: CASSTNRLGAANEKLFF.

The V call is TRBV18, the J call TRBJ2-1; 10 bases map to TRBD2. V lost 1 base and J lost 7; bases outside the gene matches: 7. CDR1 and CDR2 (germline): KGHSH, LQKENI. This CDR3 is built from 16 residues. The CDR3 region is CASSPQPSGGANEQFF. The CDR3, as DNA: TGTGCCAGCTCACCACAACCGAGCGGGGGGGCGAATGAGCAGTTCTTC.

The chain couples TRBV18 to TRBJ2-1, with 12 bases that match TRBD2. The CDR3 totals 16 residues. J gave up 8 bases and V 2 bases, and 7 bases lay outside the gene matches. Germline values: CDR1 KGHSH, CDR2 LQKENI. The CDR3 is CASSPTRLAGEDEQFF. CDR3 bases: TGTGCCAGCTCACCAACCAGACTAGCGGGAGAGGATGAGCAGTTCTTC. Supplemented by reference TRBV18 and TRBJ2-1, the full variable domain reads NAGVMQNPRHLVRRRGQEARLRCSPMKGHSHVYWYRQLPEEGLKFMVYLQKENIIDESGMPKERFSAEFPKEGPSILRIQQVVRGDSAAYFCASSPTRLAGEDEQFFGPGTRLTVL.

The V and J genes are TRBV19 and TRBJ1-4; a weak D match, TRBD1 (6 bases). The V end lost 4 bases, the J end lost 3 bases, and 18 bases lay between the germline ends. From germline, CDR1 is LNHDA and CDR2 SQIVND (reference sequence). The CDR3 consists of 17 residues. CDR3 in amino acids: CASSTRYREPANEKLFF. The CDR3 nucleotides are TGTGCCAGTAGTACTAGGTACAGGGAACCGGCTAATGAAAAACTGTTTTTT.

The chain recombines TRBV12-3 or TRBV12-4 with TRBJ2-1; 7 bases align to TRBD1. The V gene end was trimmed by 6 bases and the J gene end by 8 bases; junction bases not matched to a gene: 7. CDR3 length: 13 amino acids. The CDR3 DNA reads TGTGCCAGCAGAGGGGACAGTACCCATGAGCAGTTCTTC. It codes for CASRGDSTHEQFF.

The chain recombines TRBV25-1 with TRBJ1-2; D is uncertain. Germline values: CDR1 MGHDK, CDR2 SYGVNS. The CDR3 has 13 residues. The V end was cut by 4 bases, the J end by 3 bases, with 9 bases between. The chain's CDR3 is CASSASRDYGYTF. The CDR3 DNA reads as TGTGCCAGCAGTGCATCCCGGGACTATGGCTACACCTTC.

This sequence joins TRBV18 and TRBJ2-7; the D gene is possibly TRBD1 (5 bases). V lost 2 bases and J 6 bases, leaving 14 bases between the germline ends. The CDR3 covers 14 residues. Germline-derived CDR1 and CDR2 are KGHSH and LQKENI. This CDR3 is CASSPSLQGSEQYF. The CDR3 DNA follows: TGTGCCAGCTCACCAAGTCTTCAGGGTAGCGAGCAGTACTTC.

This clone was seen a single time. The chain employs TRBV5-4 and TRBJ2-1; 10 bases fit TRBD1. CDR1 is SGHNT, CDR2 YYREEE, per germline (reference sequence). The V and J ends lost 0 bases and 9 bases, in that order; junction bases with no gene match: 6. CDR3 size: 15 residues. The CDR3 sequence: CASSLGQGAWGEQFF. The CDR3 coding sequence is TGTGCCAGCAGCTTGGGACAGGGGGCATGGGGTGAGCAGTTCTTC.

V usage is TRBV3-1 (or the pseudogene TRBV3-2) and J usage is TRBJ2-5, with 14 bases identical to TRBD2. This CDR3 contains 17 residues. The junction had 1 base not matched to a gene; V was cut back by 0 bases and J by 1 base. Germline V lookup: CDR1 LGHDT, CDR2 YNNKEL (reference sequence). CDR3 amino acids: CASSQETSGGVQETQYF. For the CDR3, the DNA is TGTGCCAGCAGCCAAGAGACTAGCGGGGGGGTCCAAGAGACCCAGTACTTC.

V is TRBV6-1 and J is TRBJ2-7; possible D gene TRBD1, 5 bases. Trimming removed 2 bases at V and 3 bases at J, with 17 bases between. The germline gives CDR1 MNHNS, CDR2 SASEGT. The CDR3 totals 16 residues. CDR3 residues: CASSEMGLGVYYEQYF. CDR3 sequence (DNA): TGTGCCAGCAGTGAAATGGGGTTAGGGGTTTACTACGAGCAGTACTTC.